One TCR beta chain is described in this entry. The record originates from a study of shared clonotypes between healthy human individuals. Study-wide context: CD4 naive cells filled three plates per donor, CD4 memory three, CD8 naive two and CD8 memory one.

CDR3 size: 16 residues. Germline lookup yields CDR1 SGHRS and CDR2 YFSETQ. V lost 3 bases and J 0 bases, leaving 16 bases between the germline ends. Produced via immunoSEQ multiplex PCR; TCRdb's table is partial and in-frame only. Altogether under 300,000 clones are present, just over 65% being singletons, with the ten largest covering 11%. The chain carries TRBV5-1 and TRBJ2-7; D remains unclear. Sequences were obtained from memory CD4+ T cells sorted from blood. Subset noted: CD45RA-negative fraction. This sequence was found in a man aged 25 to 45 in good health. The CDR3: CASSSGHKTPSYEQYF. The CDR3 coding sequence is TGCGCCAGCAGCTCGGGCCACAAAACCCCCTCCTACGAGCAGTACTTC.